This TCR beta chain was recorded in a study of T cells in tuberculosis. Whole-study context: A South African cohort included IGRA-negative adolescents, latently infected IGRA-positive adolescents and adults with active tuberculosis.

This table comes from immunoSEQ multiplex PCR, and its TCRdb copy is limited to in-frame clones, with some not included. Among roughly 40,000 clones, about 95% were seen once, and the ten largest hold about 3.7%. Tuberculin skin test and IGRA determined adolescents' latent tuberculosis status at entry. General study results and limits: The TCR-beta difference was not significant; alpha differences partly reflected length. Cases with active tuberculosis were adults, while controls were adolescents.

Between the trimmed V and J ends, which lost 3 bases and 10 bases, there was a span of 16 bases. Germline CDR1 reads SGDLS; CDR2 reads YYNGEE. The CDR3 consists of 13 residues. On this clone itself: Antigen: not known.

The sequenced sample was PBMCs. This receptor was obtained from a donor aged 10 to 29 with latent tuberculosis or without tuberculosis infection. This chain joins TRBV9 and TRBJ1-1, with D uncertain. The CDR3 DNA follows: TGTGCCAGCAGCGACGTAGAAGAAGAAGTAGCTTTCTTT. As protein: CASSDVEEEVAFF. The full variable domain, rest sourced from reference TRBV9 and TRBJ1-1, is DSGVTQTPKHLITATGQRVTLRCSPRSGDLSVYWYQQSLDQGLQFLIQYYNGEERAKGNILERFSAQQFPDLHSELNLSSLELGDSALYFCASSDVEEEVAFFGQGTRLTVV.